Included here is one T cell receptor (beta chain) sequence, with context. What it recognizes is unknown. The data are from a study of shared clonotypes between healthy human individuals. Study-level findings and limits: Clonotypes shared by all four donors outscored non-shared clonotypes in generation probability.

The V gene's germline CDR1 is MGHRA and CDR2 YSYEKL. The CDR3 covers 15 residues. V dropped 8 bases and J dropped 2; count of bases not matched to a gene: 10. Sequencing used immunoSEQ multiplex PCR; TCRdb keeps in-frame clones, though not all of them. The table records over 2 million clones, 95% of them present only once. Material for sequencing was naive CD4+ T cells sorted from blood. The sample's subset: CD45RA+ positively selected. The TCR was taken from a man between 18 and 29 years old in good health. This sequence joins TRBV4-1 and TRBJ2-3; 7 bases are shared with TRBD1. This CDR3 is CASSPPDRPTDTQYF. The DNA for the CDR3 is TGCGCCAGCTCGCCTCCGGACAGGCCCACAGATACGCAGTATTTT.